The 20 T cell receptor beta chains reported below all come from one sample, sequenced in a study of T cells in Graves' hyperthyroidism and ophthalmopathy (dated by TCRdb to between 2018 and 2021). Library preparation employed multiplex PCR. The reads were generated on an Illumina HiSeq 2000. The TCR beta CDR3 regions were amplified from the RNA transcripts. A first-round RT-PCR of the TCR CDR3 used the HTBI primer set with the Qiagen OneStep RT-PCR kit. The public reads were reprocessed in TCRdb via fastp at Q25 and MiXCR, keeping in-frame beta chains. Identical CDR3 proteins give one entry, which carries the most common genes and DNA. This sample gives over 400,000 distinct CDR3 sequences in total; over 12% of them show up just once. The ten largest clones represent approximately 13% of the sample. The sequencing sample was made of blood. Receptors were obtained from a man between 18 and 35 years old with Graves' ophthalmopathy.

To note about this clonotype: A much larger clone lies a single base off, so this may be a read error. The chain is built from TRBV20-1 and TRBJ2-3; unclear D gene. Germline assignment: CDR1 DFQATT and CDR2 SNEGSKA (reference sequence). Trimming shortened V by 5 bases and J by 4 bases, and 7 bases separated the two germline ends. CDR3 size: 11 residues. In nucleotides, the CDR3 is TGCAGTGCTGCCAACGCAGATACGCAGTATTTT. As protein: CSAANADTQYF.

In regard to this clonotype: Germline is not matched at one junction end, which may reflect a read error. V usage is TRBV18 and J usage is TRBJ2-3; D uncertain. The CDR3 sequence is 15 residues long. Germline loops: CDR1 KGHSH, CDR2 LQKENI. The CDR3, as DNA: TGTGCCGGCTCACCAATTCTGGAAAGCACAGATACGCAGTATTTT. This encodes CAGSPILESTDTQYF.

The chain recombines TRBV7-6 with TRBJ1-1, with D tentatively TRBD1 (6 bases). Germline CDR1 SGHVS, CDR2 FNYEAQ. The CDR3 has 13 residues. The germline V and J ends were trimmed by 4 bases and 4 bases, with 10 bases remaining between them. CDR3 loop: CASSSTGFTEAFF. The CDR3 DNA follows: TGTGCCAGCAGCTCTACAGGGTTCACTGAAGCTTTCTTT.

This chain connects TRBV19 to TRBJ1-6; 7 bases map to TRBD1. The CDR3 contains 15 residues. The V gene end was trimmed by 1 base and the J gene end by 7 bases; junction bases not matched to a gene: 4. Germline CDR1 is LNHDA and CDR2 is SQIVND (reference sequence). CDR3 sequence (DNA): TGTGCCAGTAGTATAGTTCAGGGGGTAAATTCACCCCTCCACTTT. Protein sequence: CASSIVQGVNSPLHF.

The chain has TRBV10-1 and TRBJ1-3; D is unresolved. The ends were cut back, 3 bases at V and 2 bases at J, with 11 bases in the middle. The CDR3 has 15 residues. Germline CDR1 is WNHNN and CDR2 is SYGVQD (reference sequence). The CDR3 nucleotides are TGCGCCAGCAGTGACTCAGGAACTCCTGGAAACACCATATATTTT. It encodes CASSDSGTPGNTIYF.

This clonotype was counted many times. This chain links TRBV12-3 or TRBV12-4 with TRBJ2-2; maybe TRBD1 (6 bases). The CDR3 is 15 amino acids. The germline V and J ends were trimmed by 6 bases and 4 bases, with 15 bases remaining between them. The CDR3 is CASSPQTGSTGELFF. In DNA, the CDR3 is TGTGCCAGCAGCCCCCAAACAGGGAGCACCGGGGAGCTGTTTTTT.

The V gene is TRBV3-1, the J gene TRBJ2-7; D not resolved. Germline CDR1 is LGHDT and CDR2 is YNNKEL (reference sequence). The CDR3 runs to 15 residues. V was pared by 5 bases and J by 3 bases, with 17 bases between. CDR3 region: CASSLGPMTLYEQYF. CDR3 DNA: TGTGCCAGCAGCTTAGGACCTATGACCCTCTACGAGCAGTACTTC.

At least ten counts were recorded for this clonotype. The CDR3: CASSPAGTNTEAFF. The CDR3 DNA reads TGTGCCAGCAGCCCGGCAGGGACGAACACTGAAGCTTTCTTT. The gene calls are TRBV11-2 and TRBJ1-1; D may be TRBD1 (5 bases). This CDR3 contains 14 residues. CDR1 is SGHAT and CDR2 is FQNNGV in the germline V gene. Deletions cut 5 bases from V and 1 base from J, with 11 bases between. Drawing the rest from reference TRBV11-2 and TRBJ1-1, the complete variable domain is EAGVAQSPRYKIIEKRQSVAFWCNPISGHATLYWYQQILGQGPKLLIQFQNNGVVDDSQLPKDRFSAERLKGVDSTLKIQPAKLEDSAVYLCASSPAGTNTEAFFGQGTRLTVV.

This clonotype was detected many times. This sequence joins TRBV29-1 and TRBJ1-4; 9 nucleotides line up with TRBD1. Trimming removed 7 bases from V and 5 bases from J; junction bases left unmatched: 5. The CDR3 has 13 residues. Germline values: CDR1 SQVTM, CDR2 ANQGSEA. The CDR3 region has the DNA TGCAGCGCTCCAGACAGGGGGAATGAAAAACTGTTTTTT. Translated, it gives CSAPDRGNEKLFF.

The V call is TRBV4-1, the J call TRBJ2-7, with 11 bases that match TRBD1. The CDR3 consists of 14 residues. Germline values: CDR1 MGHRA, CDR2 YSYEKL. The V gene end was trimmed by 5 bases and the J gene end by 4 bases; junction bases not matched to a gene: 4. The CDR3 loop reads CASSKGQGGYEQYF. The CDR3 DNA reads TGCGCCAGCAGCAAGGGACAGGGGGGTTACGAGCAGTACTTC.

CDR3 DNA sequence: TGTGCCAGCAGTTCCCCGGGACTAGCGGGAGGGGACTACGAGCAGTACTTC. Encoded protein: CASSSPGLAGGDYEQYF. V gene TRBV12-3 or TRBV12-4 combines with J gene TRBJ2-7, with 16 positions matching TRBD2. J gave up 3 bases and V 4 bases, and 6 bases lay outside the gene matches. The CDR3 extends over 17 amino acids.

The CDR3 DNA sequence: TGTGCCATCAGTGGAAGAGGAGGGATACCCGGGGAGCTGTTTTTT. Translation: CAISGRGGIPGELFF. The chain joins TRBV10-3 to TRBJ2-2; weak D call: TRBD2 (6 bases). Germline V gene lookup returns CDR1 ENHRY and CDR2 SYGVKD. The V end lost 4 bases, the J end lost 6 bases, and 15 bases lay between the germline ends. The CDR3 is made up of 15 amino acids.

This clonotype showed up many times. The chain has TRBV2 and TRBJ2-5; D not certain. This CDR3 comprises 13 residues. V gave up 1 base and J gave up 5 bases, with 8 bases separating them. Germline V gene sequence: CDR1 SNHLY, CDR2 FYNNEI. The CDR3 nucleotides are TGTGCCAGCAGTGAAGAGGCGCGGGAGACCCAGTACTTC. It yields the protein CASSEEARETQYF. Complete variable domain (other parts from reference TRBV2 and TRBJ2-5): EPEVTQTPSHQVTQMGQEVILRCVPISNHLYFYWYRQILGQKVEFLVSFYNNEISEKSEIFDDQFSVERPDGSNFTLKIRSTKLEDSAMYFCASSEEARETQYFGPGTRLLVL.

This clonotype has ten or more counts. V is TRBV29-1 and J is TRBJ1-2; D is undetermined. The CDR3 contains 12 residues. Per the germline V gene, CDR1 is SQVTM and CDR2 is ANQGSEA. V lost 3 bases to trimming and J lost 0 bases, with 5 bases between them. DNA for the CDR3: TGCAGCGTTGACAGCCCTAACTATGGCTACACCTTC. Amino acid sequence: CSVDSPNYGYTF.

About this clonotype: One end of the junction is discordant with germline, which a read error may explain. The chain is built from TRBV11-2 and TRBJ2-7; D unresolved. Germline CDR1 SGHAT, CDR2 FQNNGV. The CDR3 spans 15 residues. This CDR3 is CAGRSEMAGPYEQYF. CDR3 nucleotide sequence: TGTGCCGGCAGATCGGAGATGGCCGGGCCCTACGAGCAGTACTTC.

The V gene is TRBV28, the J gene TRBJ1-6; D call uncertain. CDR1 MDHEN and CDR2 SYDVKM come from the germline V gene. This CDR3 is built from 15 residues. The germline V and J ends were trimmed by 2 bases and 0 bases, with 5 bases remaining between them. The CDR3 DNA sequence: TGTGCCAGCAGTTTAGAGGCCTCCTATAATTCACCCCTCCACTTT. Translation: CASSLEASYNSPLHF. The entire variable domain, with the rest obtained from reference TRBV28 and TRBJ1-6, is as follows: DVKVTQSSRYLVKRTGEKVFLECVQDMDHENMFWYRQDPGLGLRLIYFSYDVKMKEKGDIPEGYSVSREKKERFSLILESASTNQTSMYLCASSLEASYNSPLHFGNGTRLTVT.

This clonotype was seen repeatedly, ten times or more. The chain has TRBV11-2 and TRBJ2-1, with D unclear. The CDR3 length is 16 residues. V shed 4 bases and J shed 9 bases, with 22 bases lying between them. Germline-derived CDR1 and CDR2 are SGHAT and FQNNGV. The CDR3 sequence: CASSSSAERPPAEQFF. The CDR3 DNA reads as TGTGCCAGCAGCTCCTCTGCGGAGCGCCCCCCGGCTGAGCAGTTCTTC.

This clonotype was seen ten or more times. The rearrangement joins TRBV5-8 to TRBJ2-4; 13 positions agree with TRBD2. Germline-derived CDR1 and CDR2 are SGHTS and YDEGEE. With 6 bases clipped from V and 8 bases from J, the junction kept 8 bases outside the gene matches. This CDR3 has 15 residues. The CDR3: CASTLLAGGPYIQYF. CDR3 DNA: TGTGCCAGCACCTTACTAGCGGGAGGGCCCTACATTCAGTACTTC. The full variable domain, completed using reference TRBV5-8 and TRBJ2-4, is EAGVTQSPTHLIKTRGQQATLRCSPISGHTSVYWYQQALGLGLQFLLWYDEGEERNRGNFPPRFSGRQFPNYSSELNVNALELEDSALYLCASTLLAGGPYIQYFGAGTRLSVL.

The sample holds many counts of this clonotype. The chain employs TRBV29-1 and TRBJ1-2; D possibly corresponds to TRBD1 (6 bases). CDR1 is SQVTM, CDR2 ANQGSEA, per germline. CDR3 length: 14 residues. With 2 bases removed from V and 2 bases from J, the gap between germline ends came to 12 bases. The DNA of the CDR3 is TGCAGCGTTGAATGGGGGCGCTTGAACTATGGCTACACCTTC. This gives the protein CSVEWGRLNYGYTF.

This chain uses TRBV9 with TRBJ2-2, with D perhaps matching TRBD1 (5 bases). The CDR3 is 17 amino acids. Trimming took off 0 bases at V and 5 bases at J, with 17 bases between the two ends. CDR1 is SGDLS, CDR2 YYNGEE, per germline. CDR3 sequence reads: CASSVGWAGKGTGELFF. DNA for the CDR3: TGTGCCAGCAGCGTAGGTTGGGCAGGGAAGGGTACCGGGGAGCTGTTTTTT. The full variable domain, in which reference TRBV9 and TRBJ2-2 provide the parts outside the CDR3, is DSGVTQTPKHLITATGQRVTLRCSPRSGDLSVYWYQQSLDQGLQFLIQYYNGEERAKGNILERFSAQQFPDLHSELNLSSLELGDSALYFCASSVGWAGKGTGELFFGEGSRLTVL.